A single T cell receptor beta chain is shown here with its context. What it binds is unknown. This CDR3 spans 16 amino acids. V shed 3 bases and J 5 bases; nucleotides not matched to a gene: 7. Germline loops: CDR1 SGHRS, CDR2 YFSETQ. These data come from a study of graft-versus-host responses after intestinal transplantation. General study results and limits: Detection of GvH clones occurred in recipient marrow, and some had their first appearance in ileum or blood.

Some clones are missing from TCRdb's copy, which holds only in-frame ones; the method was immunoSEQ multiplex PCR. This table has 38,000 or so clones, approximately 95% appearing once. This rearrangement joins TRBV5-1 to TRBJ2-1; 11 bases match TRBD2. The source is a human donor who was the organ donor for an intestinal transplant. The sample was unstimulated CD8+ T cells sorted from spleen or lymph node cells, taken before transplant. The CDR3 DNA reads as TGCGCCAGCAGCTCCGCACTAGCGGGGGTAGACAATGAGCAGTTCTTC. Protein product: CASSSALAGVDNEQFF.